The 8 T cell receptor beta chains below come from one sample, sequenced in a study of early T cells in non-severe SARS-CoV-2 infection. TCRdb analysed the 5' RACE reads with MiXCR anew, one entry per CDR3 protein. The repertoire holds fewer than 25,000 distinct CDR3 sequences, with 3% to 4% as singletons. Material for sequencing was whole blood. The receptors stem from an adult who was a healthcare worker with PCR-confirmed SARS-CoV-2 infection or an uninfected control (not recorded which).

This clonotype was counted ten times or more. The V gene is TRBV9, the J gene TRBJ1-1; D call uncertain. Germline CDR1 is SGDLS and CDR2 is YYNGEE. The CDR3 spans 14 residues. V shed 2 bases and J shed 4 bases, with 12 bases lying between them. CDR3 sequence (DNA): TGTGCCAGCAGCGTTATGGCGGAGGGCACTGAAGCTTTCTTT. Encoded protein: CASSVMAEGTEAFF.

This chain connects TRBV7-9 to TRBJ1-4; D not certain. This CDR3 region has 13 residues. The germline V gene has CDR1 SEHNR and CDR2 FQNEAQ (reference sequence). V dropped 2 bases and J dropped 6 bases, with 7 bases sitting between them. The CDR3 is CASSLFTDEKLFF. The CDR3 DNA reads TGTGCCAGCAGCTTATTTACTGATGAAAAACTGTTTTTT.

V gene TRBV5-4 combines with J gene TRBJ2-3; D may match TRBD1 or TRBD2 (5 bases each). This CDR3 is 14 amino acids long. Germline CDR1 and CDR2: SGHNT and YYREEE (reference sequence). The V end was cut by 4 bases, the J end by 6 bases, with 15 bases between. CDR3 nucleotides: TGTGCCAGCAGCGCCCGGGACCACGGGGATACGCAGTATTTT. This codes for CASSARDHGDTQYF.

V usage is TRBV6-5 and J usage is TRBJ2-7, with D perhaps matching TRBD1 or TRBD2 (5 bases each). Trimming took off 6 bases at V and 3 bases at J, with 12 bases between the two ends. The CDR3 runs to 13 residues. Germline lookup yields CDR1 MNHEY and CDR2 SVGAGI. The CDR3 nucleotides are TGTGCCAGCAGCAAGAGGGACGGCTACGAGCAGTACTTC. It translates to CASSKRDGYEQYF.

This clonotype has at least ten counts. The chain employs TRBV20-1 and TRBJ2-7; 11 bases map to TRBD1. V lost 5 bases to trimming and J lost 3 bases; unmatched junction nucleotides: 6. This CDR3 has 14 amino acids. Germline CDR1 reads DFQATT; CDR2 reads SNEGSKA (reference sequence). The CDR3: CSARDRGFFYEQYF. CDR3 nucleotides: TGCAGTGCTCGGGACAGGGGGTTTTTCTACGAGCAGTACTTC.

This clonotype was seen many times. The CDR3 DNA sequence: TGTGCCAGCAGCTTAGAGATGGGGGCAGATACGCAGTATTTT. Translated: CASSLEMGADTQYF. The chain couples TRBV5-4 to TRBJ2-3; D assignment may be TRBD1 or TRBD2 (5 bases each). The V gene's germline CDR1 is SGHNT and CDR2 YYREEE (reference sequence). The CDR3 consists of 14 residues. The V and J ends lost 2 bases and 4 bases respectively, with 11 bases between them.

This clonotype was seen at least ten times. The chain is built from TRBV12-3 or TRBV12-4 and TRBJ2-5; unclear D gene. This CDR3 spans 15 amino acids. The ends were cut back, 6 bases at V and 2 bases at J, with 16 bases in the middle. The CDR3 nucleotides are TGTGCCAGCAGCACAGCCTACGGTCGACAAGAGACCCAGTACTTC. Amino acids: CASSTAYGRQETQYF.

This clonotype was recorded at least ten times. The chain carries TRBV6-6 and TRBJ1-2; 9 positions match TRBD1. The V segment lost 0 bases and the J segment 8 bases; nucleotides outside the gene matches: 7. The CDR3 sequence is 15 residues long. The germline V gene encodes CDR1 MNHNY and CDR2 SVGAGI (reference sequence). Here the CDR3 reads CASSYSPGQGSGYTF. In DNA form, the CDR3 reads TGTGCCAGCAGTTACTCCCCGGGACAGGGTTCGGGCTACACCTTC.